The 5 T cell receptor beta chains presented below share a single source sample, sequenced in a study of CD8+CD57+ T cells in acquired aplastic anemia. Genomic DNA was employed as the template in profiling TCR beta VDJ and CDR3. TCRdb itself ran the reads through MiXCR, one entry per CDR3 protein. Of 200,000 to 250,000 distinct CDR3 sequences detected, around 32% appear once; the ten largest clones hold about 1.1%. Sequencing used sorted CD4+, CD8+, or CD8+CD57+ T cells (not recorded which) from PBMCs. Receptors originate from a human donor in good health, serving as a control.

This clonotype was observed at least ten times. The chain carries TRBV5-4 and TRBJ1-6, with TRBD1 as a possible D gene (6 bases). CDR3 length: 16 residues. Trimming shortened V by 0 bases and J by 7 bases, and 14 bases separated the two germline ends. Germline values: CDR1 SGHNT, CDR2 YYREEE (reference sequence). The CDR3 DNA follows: TGTGCCAGCAGCTTGGTCGGTAGGGGGGACAATTCACCCCTCCACTTT. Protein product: CASSLVGRGDNSPLHF.

This CDR3 is CAWSAEGADQPQHF. CDR3 in DNA: TGTGCCTGGAGTGCCGAGGGAGCGGATCAGCCCCAGCATTTT. The V and J genes are TRBV30 and TRBJ1-5; no reliable D call. The CDR3 is made up of 14 amino acids. Germline V gene sequence: CDR1 GTSNPN, CDR2 SVGIG (reference sequence). V lost 1 base and J 5 bases, leaving 12 bases between the germline ends.

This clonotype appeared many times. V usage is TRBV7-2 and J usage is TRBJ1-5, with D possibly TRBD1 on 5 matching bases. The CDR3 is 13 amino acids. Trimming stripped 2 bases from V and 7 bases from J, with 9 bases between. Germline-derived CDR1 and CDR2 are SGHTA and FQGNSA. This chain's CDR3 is CASSLQGGQPQHF. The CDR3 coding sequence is TGTGCCAGCAGCTTACAGGGTGGCCAGCCCCAGCATTTT.

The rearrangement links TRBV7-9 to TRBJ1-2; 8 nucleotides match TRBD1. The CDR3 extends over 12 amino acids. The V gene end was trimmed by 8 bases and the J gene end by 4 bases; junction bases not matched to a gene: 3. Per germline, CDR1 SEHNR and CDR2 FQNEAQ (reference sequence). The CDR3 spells CASATGVYGYTF. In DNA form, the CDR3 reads TGTGCCAGCGCGACAGGGGTCTATGGCTACACCTTC.

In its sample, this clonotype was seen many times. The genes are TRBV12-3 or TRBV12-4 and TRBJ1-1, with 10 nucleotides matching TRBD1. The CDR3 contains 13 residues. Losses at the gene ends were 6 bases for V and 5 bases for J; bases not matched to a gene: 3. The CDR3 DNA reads TGTGCCAGCAGACGGACAGGGGGAACTGAAGCTTTCTTT. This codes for CASRRTGGTEAFF.